Here is one TCR beta chain with its context. No antigen is known for it. Nothing much larger sits one base from this clone, and base qualities are not available. The immunoSEQ Assay, a bias-controlled multiplex PCR, was used to amplify TCRbeta CDR3 regions from genomic DNA. On the authors' methods: Within the assay, amplification of reference gene primers was used to estimate how many nucleated cells each sample contained. To quantify the absolute abundance of each unique TCRbeta CDR3 rearrangement, sequence reads were collapsed and filtered. For each sample, productive Simpson clonality was calculated as the square root of Simpson's diversity index over productive rearrangements. In its TCRdb copy, this immuneACCESS table keeps in-frame sequences only and misses some clones. Where compared with another copy, unresolved V genes explain less than half of these, and the others have no known cause. D and trimming come from the DNA, and the V and J calls and clone size come from that table. The sample has about 360,000 clones on record, roughly 90% of them singletons. The ten largest make up just over 7% of the sample.

From a lookup of the germline V gene, CDR1 and CDR2 are SNHLY and FYNNEI. V is cut by 4 bases and J by 1 base, and the space between the germline ends is 14 bases. The CDR3 contains 15 residues, cysteine and phenylalanine counted. The retained sequence is limited to the CDR3, 45 bases, with the frame set at the first base. These data come from a study of blood T cell repertoires in COVID-19 (dated by TCRdb to about 2020). At the level of the whole study: The collaborator samples originated in the United States, Italy and Spain and spanned the acute and convalescent phases of COVID-19. The material from the prospective study consisted of cDNA or gDNA derived from T cells, B-cell-depleted T cells, or PBMCs. Deeply sampled blood TCRbeta repertoires from subjects exposed to, actively infected with, or recovered from COVID-19 were included in the dataset. The repertoires were made available in a free public database intended to serve as a resource for research on the immune response to SARS-CoV-2. Samples were obtained from the ongoing ImmuneRACE study (first 160 participants) and from 1,200 or so subjects provided by 6 global collaborators. A de-identified subject ID, COVID-19 status, age in years and sex were almost always included in the sample metadata. Where available, HLA class I and class II types were taken from metadata supplied by the sample provider and were not determined by assay-based typing.

One collaborating source in Seattle enrolled patients while the patients were actively infected and followed the patients over time throughout the course of disease. Collaborating institutions collected whole blood in K2EDTA tubes following their own protocols. For TCRbeta analysis, collaborators shipped samples in one of three forms: frozen whole blood, isolated PBMCs, or DNA extracted from either of those sample types. The research as a whole found: The quantity of clinical and demographic metadata differed by source and by participant and was supplied without curation.

Sequenced sample: peripheral blood. The chain is encoded by TRBV2 joined to TRBJ2-7, with no confident D gene call. The source is a woman aged 60 to 75 with COVID-19, enrolled during active disease. This receptor has the CDR3 CASSVQNNPSYEQYF. The nucleotide sequence reads TGTGCCAGCAGTGTACAGAATAACCCGTCCTACGAGCAGTACTTC. Joined to the reference TRBV2 and TRBJ2-7 proteins, this CDR3 gives the full variable domain: EPEVTQTPSHQVTQMGQEVILRCVPISNHLYFYWYRQILGQKVEFLVSFYNNEISEKSEIFDDQFSVERPDGSNFTLKIRSTKLEDSAMYFCASSVQNNPSYEQYFGPGTRLTVT.